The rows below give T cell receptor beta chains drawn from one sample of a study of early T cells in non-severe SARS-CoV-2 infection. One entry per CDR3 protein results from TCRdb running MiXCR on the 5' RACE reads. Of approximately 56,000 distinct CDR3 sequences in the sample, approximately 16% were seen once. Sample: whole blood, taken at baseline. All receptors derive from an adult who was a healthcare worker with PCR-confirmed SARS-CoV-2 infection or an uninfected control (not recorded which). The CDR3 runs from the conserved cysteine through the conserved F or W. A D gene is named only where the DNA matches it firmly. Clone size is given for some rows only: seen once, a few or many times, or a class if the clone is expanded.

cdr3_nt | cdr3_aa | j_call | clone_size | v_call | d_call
TGCGCCAGCAGTAGACTAGCGGGAGTTTCCCCGCAGTTCTTC | CASSRLAGVSPQFF | TRBJ2-1 | few | TRBV10-1 | TRBD2
TGCAGTGCTCGAATACCGGGACAGGGGGCGGGAGTAGATACGCAGTATTTT | CSARIPGQGAGVDTQYF | TRBJ2-3 | few | TRBV20-1 | TRBD1
TGTGCCAGCAGCTTACCCTCCGGGACAGGCTGGTTCTTC | CASSLPSGTGWFF | TRBJ2-1 | . | TRBV27 | TRBD1
TGCGCCAGCAGCCAAATCCCGGGACCCCCGGGGGACATTCAGTACTTC | CASSQIPGPPGDIQYF | TRBJ2-4 | . | TRBV4-1 | .
TGTGCCTACCGGGACAACTCTAATGAAAAACTGTTTTTT | CAYRDNSNEKLFF | TRBJ1-4 | few | TRBV2 | .
TGTGCCAGCAGTCCGGGACAGGGTCGGACTTTCTTT | CASSPGQGRTFF | TRBJ1-1 | once | TRBV6-5 | TRBD1
TGTGCCAGCTCGTTGGGAGGAAGCACAGATACGCAGTATTTT | CASSLGGSTDTQYF | TRBJ2-3 | many | TRBV18 | .
TGTGCCAGCAGCTTAGATATGTCTAGCGGTACAGATACGCAGTATTTT | CASSLDMSSGTDTQYF | TRBJ2-3 | few | TRBV11-2 | TRBD2
TGTGCCAGCAGCCCCGGACAGGGGGAGGCCTCCTACGAGCAGTACTTC | CASSPGQGEASYEQYF | TRBJ2-7 | . | TRBV7-6 | TRBD1
TGTGCCATCAGTGGACGACAGGGGGTAGCGAACACCGGGGAGCTGTTTTTT | CAISGRQGVANTGELFF | TRBJ2-2 | . | TRBV10-3 | TRBD1
TGCGCCAGCAGCCAAGATTGGCCCGCGTCCGGCACCGGGGAGCTGTTTTTT | CASSQDWPASGTGELFF | TRBJ2-2 | medium-sized | TRBV4-1 | .
TGTGCCAGCAGTTTATGGGGAAGGGACTACCAAGAGACCCAGTACTTC | CASSLWGRDYQETQYF | TRBJ2-5 | medium-sized | TRBV28 | .
TGTGCCAGCAGTCCGACAGGGGGACGATACACTGAAGCTTTCTTT | CASSPTGGRYTEAFF | TRBJ1-1 | . | TRBV6-6 | TRBD1
TGTGCCAGCAGCAGGCCCGGGACCCAGGAGACCCAGTACTTC | CASSRPGTQETQYF | TRBJ2-5 | . | TRBV7-9 | .
TGTGCCAGCTCACCAACGGGGGAAGAGAAAGCTTTCTTT | CASSPTGEEKAFF | TRBJ1-1 | few | TRBV18 | .
TGTGCCAGCAGTTCTGTCAAAGGGGAGAACATTCAGTACTTC | CASSSVKGENIQYF | TRBJ2-4 | few | TRBV12-3/TRBV12-4 | .
TGCAGTGCTAGACCCTATCCCGGGACTAGTATCTACGAGCAGTACTTC | CSARPYPGTSIYEQYF | TRBJ2-7 | . | TRBV20-1 | TRBD2
TGTGCCAGCAACGGGGACAGCTACACAGATACGCAGTATTTT | CASNGDSYTDTQYF | TRBJ2-3 | many | TRBV28 | TRBD1
TGCGCCAGCAGCTTCACCGGGACTTCCTACGAGCAGTACTTC | CASSFTGTSYEQYF | TRBJ2-7 | once | TRBV5-1 | .
TGCAGTGCTGCAGACGGGCGACAGGCTGATGGAAACACCATATATTTT | CSAADGRQADGNTIYF | TRBJ1-3 | few | TRBV20-1 | .
TGTGCCAGCAGCTTATGGCGCCTCAACGGCGGTGAAAAACTGTTTTTT | CASSLWRLNGGEKLFF | TRBJ1-4 | . | TRBV11-2 | .
TGTGCCAGCAGTTTTGTGATGGATGAGCAGTTCTTC | CASSFVMDEQFF | TRBJ2-1 | . | TRBV12-3/TRBV12-4 | .
TGTGCCAGCAGGGGGGGAGCCTACGAGCAGTACTTC | CASRGGAYEQYF | TRBJ2-7 | many | TRBV2 | .
TGCGCCAGCAGTGAGTCCGCGGACAGCTCCTACGAGCAGTACTTC | CASSESADSSYEQYF | TRBJ2-7 | . | TRBV10-1 | .
TGTGCCAGCAGTACACAGGGGGGAGCTGAAAAACTGTTTTTT | CASSTQGGAEKLFF | TRBJ1-4 | few | TRBV7-8 | TRBD1
TGTGCCAGCACCGGGACAGCGAACACTGAAGCTTTCTTT | CASTGTANTEAFF | TRBJ1-1 | . | TRBV27 | TRBD1